This entry lists 12 T cell receptor beta chains sequenced from one sample in a study of shared clonotypes between healthy human individuals. Sequencing was performed with immunoSEQ multiplex PCR; in TCRdb, only in-frame clones are kept and a portion is missing. The sample includes roughly 1,100,000 clones, around 74% of them seen just once. The sequencing sample was made of memory CD4+ T cells sorted from blood. Noted subset: CD45RA-negative fraction. The receptors shown here come from a man between 18 and 29 years old in good health.

Concerning this clone itself: Other DNA sequences in the same sample also yield this CDR3. This chain joins TRBV6-5 and TRBJ1-2; the D gene is possibly TRBD1 (6 bases). From germline, CDR1 is MNHEY and CDR2 SVGAGI. The germline V and J ends were trimmed by 2 bases and 5 bases, with 9 bases remaining between them. The CDR3 contains 13 residues. The CDR3 is CASSYRDNYGYTF. The CDR3 region has the DNA TGTGCCAGCAGTTACAGGGACAATTATGGCTACACCTTC.

J is TRBJ1-4 and V is TRBV7-9; no clear D gene. The CDR3 contains 15 residues. Deletions cut 2 bases from V and 4 bases from J, with 11 bases between. Germline V gives CDR1 SEHNR, CDR2 FQNEAQ (reference sequence). The CDR3 bases are TGTGCCAGCAGCTTAATCACCGCCTTTAATGAAAAACTGTTTTTT. Translation gives CASSLITAFNEKLFF.

A remark on this clone: Other DNA sequences in this specimen translate into the identical CDR3. This sequence joins TRBV5-1 and TRBJ1-4; a weak D match, TRBD1 (5 bases). The V gene's germline CDR1 is SGHRS and CDR2 YFSETQ. The CDR3 loop spans 14 amino acids. V lost 3 bases, J lost 5 bases, and 11 bases lay in between. CDR3 nucleotides: TGCGCCAGCAGCTCCGGGACCGAGAATGAAAAACTGTTTTTT. This codes for CASSSGTENEKLFF.

The V and J genes are TRBV19 and TRBJ1-1; D unresolved. Germline V gives CDR1 LNHDA, CDR2 SQIVND (reference sequence). The CDR3 is 13 amino acids. Trimming pared 5 bases from V and 1 base from J, leaving 8 bases between. CDR3 sequence: CASSAVWNTEAFF. CDR3 coding DNA: TGTGCCAGTAGTGCTGTCTGGAACACTGAAGCTTTCTTT. Supplemented by reference TRBV19 and TRBJ1-1, the full variable domain reads DGGITQSPKYLFRKEGQNVTLSCEQNLNHDAMYWYRQDPGQGLRLIYYSQIVNDFQKGDIAEGYSVSREKKESFPLTVTSAQKNPTAFYLCASSAVWNTEAFFGQGTRLTVV.

J is TRBJ1-4 and V is TRBV28; D is unresolved. Germline V lookup: CDR1 MDHEN, CDR2 SYDVKM. This CDR3 has 11 amino acids. Trimming stripped 7 bases from V and 10 bases from J, with 10 bases between. CDR3 amino acids: CASTLNGKLFF. The DNA for the CDR3 is TGTGCCAGCACCTTGAACGGAAAACTGTTTTTT. Filled out from reference TRBV28 and TRBJ1-4, the complete variable domain reads DVKVTQSSRYLVKRTGEKVFLECVQDMDHENMFWYRQDPGLGLRLIYFSYDVKMKEKGDIPEGYSVSREKKERFSLILESASTNQTSMYLCASTLNGKLFFGSGTQLSVL.

The chain links TRBV18 to TRBJ2-7, with 9 nucleotides matching TRBD2. The CDR3 contains 16 residues. V trimming: 5 bases; J trimming: 2 bases; junction bases outside the gene matches: 10. Germline V lookup: CDR1 KGHSH, CDR2 LQKENI. The CDR3 here is CASSWLAGKGTYEQYF. CDR3 coding DNA: TGTGCCAGCTCATGGCTAGCGGGAAAGGGAACCTACGAGCAGTACTTC.

The gene calls are TRBV11-2 and TRBJ2-7, with D possibly being TRBD2 (6 bases). The CDR3 is made up of 15 amino acids. The V end lost 5 bases, the J end lost 0 bases, and 14 bases lay between the germline ends. Germline V gives CDR1 SGHAT, CDR2 FQNNGV. The CDR3 loop reads CASSPHAGNSYEQYF. The DNA for the CDR3 is TGTGCCAGCAGCCCCCATGCGGGGAACTCCTACGAGCAGTACTTC.

This clone was detected a few times. An end of the junction differs from the germline gene, which may be a read error. The V gene is TRBV7-9, the J gene TRBJ2-7; perhaps TRBD1 as D (5 bases). The CDR3 loop spans 14 amino acids. Per germline, CDR1 SEHNR and CDR2 FQNEAQ (reference sequence). The DNA of the CDR3 is TGTGCCAGCAGCCGCATTGACAGCTCCAACGAGCAGTACTTC. Protein sequence: CASSRIDSSNEQYF.

The V gene is TRBV7-2, the J gene TRBJ2-3; D unresolved. This CDR3 is built from 12 residues. Per the germline V gene, CDR1 is SGHTA and CDR2 is FQGNSA. Trimming stripped 6 bases from V and 4 bases from J, with 8 bases between. As DNA, the CDR3 is TGTGCCAGCAGTTCTTACGCAGATACGCAGTATTTT. Encoded protein: CASSSYADTQYF.

This chain uses TRBV11-2 with TRBJ2-7; the match to TRBD2 covers 12 bases. Germline V gene lookup returns CDR1 SGHAT and CDR2 FQNNGV. The ends lost 4 bases at V and 1 base at J; junction bases unmatched: 8. This CDR3 comprises 17 residues. In DNA form, the CDR3 reads TGTGCCAGCAGCTGGGCTAGCGGGGGGGCAGGATCCTACGAGCAGTACTTC. Translation: CASSWASGGAGSYEQYF.

The chain has TRBV4-1 and TRBJ1-4; D is perhaps TRBD1 (6 bases). In germline, CDR1 is MGHRA, CDR2 YSYEKL. The CDR3 extends over 17 amino acids. Trimming stripped 1 base from V and 7 bases from J, with 19 bases between. The CDR3 coding sequence is TGCGCCAGCAGCCAAGGGGGGAGGGGGACGTTTGGTGAAAAACTGTTTTTT. Amino acids: CASSQGGRGTFGEKLFF.

The V call is TRBV5-6, the J call TRBJ1-4, with D possibly TRBD1 on 6 matching bases. This CDR3 region has 16 residues. Trimming stripped 5 bases from V and 1 base from J, with 15 bases between. Germline-derived CDR1 and CDR2 are SGHDT and YYEEEE. CDR3 coding DNA: TGTGCCAGCAGTAGGCAGGGGCACGGAACTAATGAAAAACTGTTTTTT. Protein sequence: CASSRQGHGTNEKLFF.